Each of the 11 T cell receptor beta chains below was sequenced from the same sample in a study of blood T cell repertoires in COVID-19. Data came from immunoSEQ multiplex PCR; TCRdb stores just in-frame clones and leaves some out. The table includes under 300,000 clones, 88% detected once. Sequencing was performed on PBMCs or T cells enriched from blood (not recorded which). The receptors were sampled from a woman in her fifties or sixties in a cohort exposed to, infected with or recovered from COVID-19 (not recorded which).

This chain links TRBV7-2 with TRBJ2-7, with a possible D match to TRBD1 (6 bases). CDR1 is SGHTA and CDR2 is FQGNSA in the germline V gene. The CDR3 spans 14 residues. Trimming took off 5 bases at V and 2 bases at J, with 13 bases between the two ends. CDR3 bases: TGTGCCAGCAGCACCCAGACAGGCCCCTACGAGCAGTACTTC. The encoded protein is CASSTQTGPYEQYF.

J is TRBJ2-7 and V is TRBV5-4; D remains ambiguous. The germline CDR1 and CDR2 sequences are SGHNT and YYREEE (reference sequence). Trimming took off 4 bases at V and 5 bases at J, with 22 bases between the two ends. The CDR3 is 16 residues long. DNA of the CDR3: TGTGCCAGCAGCCAGAAAATTGGCGGTTGGCGGAACGAGCAGTACTTC. Translated: CASSQKIGGWRNEQYF.

This chain links TRBV11-2 with TRBJ1-3, with D tentatively TRBD1 (5 bases). The germline V gene has CDR1 SGHAT and CDR2 FQNNGV. This CDR3 contains 18 residues. Trimming took off 4 bases at V and 4 bases at J, with 23 bases between the two ends. The CDR3 DNA is TGTGCCAGCAGCTCACCATTAAAGGGCAGGGAAAGAGGAAACACCATATATTTT. Amino acids: CASSSPLKGRERGNTIYF.

The rearrangement links TRBV7-8 to TRBJ2-7; D is unclear. Germline-derived CDR1 and CDR2 are SGHVS and FQNEAQ. Trimming removed 5 bases at V and 3 bases at J, with 20 bases between. This CDR3 comprises 16 residues. CDR3 sequence (DNA): TGTGCCAGCAGCCCCTTCAACGGTGGTGTAAGCTACGAGCAGTACTTC. Its translation is CASSPFNGGVSYEQYF.

In this sample, this clone turned up a few times. The J gene is TRBJ2-2, the V gene TRBV3-1 (or the pseudogene TRBV3-2); 7 bases fit TRBD2. The J segment lost 1 base and the V segment lost 2 bases, leaving 7 bases of the junction unmatched. The germline V gene has CDR1 LGHDT and CDR2 YNNKEL (reference sequence). This CDR3 comprises 17 residues. The DNA of the CDR3 is TGTGCCAGCAGCCAAAATCGAGGCGGGGGGAACACCGGGGAGCTGTTTTTT. Translating gives CASSQNRGGGNTGELFF.

The V gene is TRBV3-1 (or the pseudogene TRBV3-2), the J gene TRBJ1-2, with unresolved D. Germline CDR1 reads LGHDT; CDR2 reads YNNKEL (reference sequence). V was clipped by 1 base and J by 0 bases, with 6 bases between them. This CDR3 spans 14 amino acids. The CDR3 loop is CASSQGVTNYGYTF. The CDR3 bases are TGTGCCAGCAGCCAAGGCGTTACTAACTATGGCTACACCTTC.

A few counts support this clone. V usage is TRBV30 and J usage is TRBJ1-5; TRBD1 aligns across 11 bases. This CDR3 has 17 amino acids. J was trimmed by 6 bases and V by 1 base; bases with no gene match: 11. Germline-derived CDR1 and CDR2 are GTSNPN and SVGIG (reference sequence). The CDR3 here is CAWSATRTGGSSQPQHF. In DNA form, the CDR3 reads TGTGCCTGGAGTGCTACCCGGACAGGGGGCTCTAGTCAGCCCCAGCATTTT.

The chain has TRBV3-1 (or the pseudogene TRBV3-2) and TRBJ2-7, with D uncertain. Germline V gene lookup returns CDR1 LGHDT and CDR2 YNNKEL (reference sequence). The ends were cut back, 4 bases at V and 2 bases at J, with 3 bases in the middle. The CDR3 length is 11 residues. The CDR3 DNA is TGTGCCAGCAGCCTTACCTACGAGCAGTACTTC. Translation: CASSLTYEQYF.

This clone was observed once. V and J are TRBV25-1 and TRBJ1-6; a weak D match, TRBD1 (5 bases). V lost 3 bases to trimming and J lost 10 bases, with 13 bases between them. Per the germline V gene, CDR1 is MGHDK and CDR2 is SYGVNS. The CDR3 spans 14 residues. The CDR3 protein is CASSDRDYGSPLHF. The CDR3 region has the DNA TGTGCCAGCAGTGACAGGGACTACGGGTCACCCCTCCACTTT.

This sequence joins TRBV5-1 and TRBJ2-7, with 10 bases lining up with TRBD2. V dropped 1 base and J dropped 7; count of bases not matched to a gene: 5. Germline values: CDR1 SGHRS, CDR2 YFSETQ. The CDR3 loop spans 14 amino acids. CDR3 in amino acids: CASSLTSGNWEQYF. The CDR3 DNA is TGCGCCAGCAGCTTGACTAGCGGGAATTGGGAGCAGTACTTC.

The V call is TRBV3-1 (or the pseudogene TRBV3-2), the J call TRBJ2-7, with 11 positions matching TRBD2. The CDR3 totals 16 residues. Germline-derived CDR1 and CDR2 are LGHDT and YNNKEL (reference sequence). V gave up 1 base and J gave up 3 bases; unmatched junction bases: 5. CDR3 sequence (DNA): TGTGCCAGCAGCCAAGCCGGGACTAGCGGCTTCTACGAGCAGTACTTC. It yields the protein CASSQAGTSGFYEQYF.